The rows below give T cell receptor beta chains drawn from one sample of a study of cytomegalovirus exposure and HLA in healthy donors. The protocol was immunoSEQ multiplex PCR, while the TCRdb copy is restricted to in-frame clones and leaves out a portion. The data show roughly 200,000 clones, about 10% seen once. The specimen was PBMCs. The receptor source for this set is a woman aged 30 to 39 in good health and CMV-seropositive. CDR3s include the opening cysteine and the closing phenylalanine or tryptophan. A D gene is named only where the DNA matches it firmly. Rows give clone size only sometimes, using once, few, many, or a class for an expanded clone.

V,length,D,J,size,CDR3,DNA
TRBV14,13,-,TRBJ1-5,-,CASSQGEGQPQHF,TGTGCCAGCAGCCAAGGGGAGGGGCAGCCCCAGCATTTT
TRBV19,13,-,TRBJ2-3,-,CASSISITDTQYF,TGTGCCAGTAGTATTTCCATCACAGATACGCAGTATTTT
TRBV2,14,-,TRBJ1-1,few,CASSFSREGTEAFF,TGTGCCAGCAGCTTCAGCAGGGAAGGCACTGAAGCTTTCTTT
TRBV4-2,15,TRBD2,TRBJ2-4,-,CASSQDPLPSGSPYF,TGTGCCAGCAGCCAAGACCCCCTCCCTAGCGGGAGTCCGTACTTC
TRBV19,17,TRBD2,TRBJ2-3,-,CASTTLGLASRTDTQYF,TGTGCCAGTACCACCCTCGGACTAGCGAGTCGCACAGATACGCAGTATTTT
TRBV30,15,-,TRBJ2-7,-,CAGPGRFWASYEQYF,TGTGCCGGGCCGGGGAGGTTCTGGGCGAGTTACGAGCAGTACTTC
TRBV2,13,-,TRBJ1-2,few,CASSWGPDYGYTF,TGTGCCAGCAGTTGGGGGCCTGACTATGGCTACACCTTC
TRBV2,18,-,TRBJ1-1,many,CASSRGGLREWGDTEAFF,TGTGCCAGCAGCCGGGGGGGGTTAAGGGAGTGGGGTGACACTGAAGCTTTCTTT
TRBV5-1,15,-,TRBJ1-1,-,CASSLTGHRNTEAFF,TGCGCCAGCAGCTTGACGGGACACCGGAACACTGAAGCTTTCTTT
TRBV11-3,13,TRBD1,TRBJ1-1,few,CASSPGAGGKAFF,TGTGCCAGCAGCCCTGGAGCAGGGGGAAAAGCTTTCTTT
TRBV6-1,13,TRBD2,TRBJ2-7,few,CASGVAGAGEQYF,TGTGCTTCCGGAGTAGCGGGAGCGGGCGAGCAGTACTTC
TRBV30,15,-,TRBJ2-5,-,CAWSVTLARGETQYF,TGTGCCTGGAGTGTGACACTGGCGAGAGGGGAGACCCAGTACTTC
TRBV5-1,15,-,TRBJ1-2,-,CASSLTGTEIYGYTF,TGCGCCAGCAGCTTGACAGGGACCGAAATTTATGGCTACACCTTC
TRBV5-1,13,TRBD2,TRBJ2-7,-,CASSSGRANEQYF,TGCGCCAGCAGCAGTGGGAGGGCCAACGAGCAGTACTTC
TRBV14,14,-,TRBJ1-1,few,CASSPHRAGTEAFF,TGTGCCAGCAGCCCTCACAGGGCCGGCACTGAAGCTTTCTTT
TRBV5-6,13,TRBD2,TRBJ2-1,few,CASSRGTINEQFF,TGTGCCAGCAGCCGCGGGACTATAAATGAGCAGTTCTTC
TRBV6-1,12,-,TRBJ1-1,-,CASSWSLSEAFF,TGTGCCAGCAGTTGGAGCCTTTCTGAAGCTTTCTTT
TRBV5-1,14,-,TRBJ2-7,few,CASSSQGPNYEQYF,TGCGCCAGCAGCTCACAGGGACCCAACTACGAGCAGTACTTC
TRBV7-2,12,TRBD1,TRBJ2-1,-,CASRRTGQKQFF,TGTGCCAGCAGGCGTACGGGACAGAAGCAGTTCTTC
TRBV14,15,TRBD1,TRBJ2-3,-,CASSHVGTGTDTQYF,TGTGCCAGCAGCCACGTCGGGACAGGGACGGATACGCAGTATTTT
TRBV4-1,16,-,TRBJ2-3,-,CASSHPPIGERDTQYF,TGCGCCAGCAGCCACCCCCCAATCGGGGAAAGAGATACGCAGTATTTT
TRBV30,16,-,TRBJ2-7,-,CAWSVLGWRITYEQYF,TGTGCCTGGAGCGTCCTCGGCTGGAGGATTACCTACGAGCAGTACTTC
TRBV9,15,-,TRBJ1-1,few,CASSVGWGPSTEAFF,TGTGCCAGCAGCGTAGGGTGGGGGCCCAGCACTGAAGCTTTCTTT
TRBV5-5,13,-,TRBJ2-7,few,CASAYGGRAEQYF,TGTGCCAGCGCGTACGGGGGACGCGCCGAGCAGTACTTC
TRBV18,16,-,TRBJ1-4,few,CASSTRTGYQGEKLFF,TGTGCCAGCTCAACGCGAACAGGTTACCAGGGTGAAAAACTGTTTTTT
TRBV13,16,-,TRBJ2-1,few,CASSPRGGNIRDEQFF,TGTGCCAGCAGCCCGAGGGGGGGTAACATAAGGGATGAGCAGTTCTTC
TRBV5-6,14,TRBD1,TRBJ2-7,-,CASSLTGESYEQYF,TGTGCCAGCAGCTTGACAGGGGAGTCCTACGAGCAGTACTTC
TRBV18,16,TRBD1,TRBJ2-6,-,CASIGGQPSGANVLTF,TGTGCCAGCATAGGGGGACAGCCCTCTGGGGCCAACGTCCTGACTTTC
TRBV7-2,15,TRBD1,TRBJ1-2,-,CASSLQGIISYGYTF,TGTGCCAGCAGCCTACAGGGGATTATAAGCTATGGCTACACCTTC
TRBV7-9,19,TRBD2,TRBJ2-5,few,CASSPSPGLAGVYQETQYF,TGTGCCAGCAGCCCATCACCGGGACTAGCGGGAGTTTACCAAGAGACCCAGTACTTC
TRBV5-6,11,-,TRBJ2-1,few,CASSLGVEQFF,TGTGCCAGCAGCTTGGGCGTTGAGCAGTTCTTC
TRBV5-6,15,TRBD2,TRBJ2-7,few,CASSLKLAGTYEQYF,TGTGCCAGCAGCTTGAAACTAGCGGGTACCTACGAGCAGTACTTC
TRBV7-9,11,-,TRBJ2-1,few,CASWRSNEQFF,TGTGCCAGTTGGAGATCCAATGAGCAGTTCTTC
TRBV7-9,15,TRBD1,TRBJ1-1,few,CASSFLGTGGTEAFF,TGTGCCAGCAGCTTTCTAGGGACAGGGGGCACTGAAGCTTTCTTT
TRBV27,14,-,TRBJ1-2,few,CASALGGGARGYTF,TGTGCCAGTGCCTTAGGCGGGGGGGCGCGGGGCTACACCTTC
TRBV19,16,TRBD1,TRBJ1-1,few,CASSPGTGWGNTEAFF,TGTGCCAGTAGTCCCGGGACAGGCTGGGGGAACACTGAAGCTTTCTTT
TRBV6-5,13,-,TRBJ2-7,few,CASTSPGAYEQYF,TGTGCCAGCACCTCCCCCGGGGCCTACGAGCAGTACTTC
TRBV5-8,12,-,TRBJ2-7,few,CASSLETSEQYF,TGTGCCAGCAGCTTGGAGACTTCCGAGCAGTACTTC
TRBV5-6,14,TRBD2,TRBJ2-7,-,CASSSWGGSYEQYF,TGTGCCAGCAGCTCTTGGGGGGGCTCCTACGAGCAGTACTTC
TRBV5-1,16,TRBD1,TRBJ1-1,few,CASSPGQYLRNTEAFF,TGCGCCAGCAGTCCGGGACAGTATCTTCGGAACACTGAAGCTTTCTTT
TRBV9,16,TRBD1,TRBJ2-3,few,CASSVSGGQGTDTQYF,TGTGCCAGCAGCGTCAGTGGGGGACAGGGCACAGATACGCAGTATTTT
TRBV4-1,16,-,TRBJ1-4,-,CASSQVSPATNEKLFF,TGCGCCAGCAGCCAAGTTTCCCCCGCAACTAATGAAAAACTGTTTTTT
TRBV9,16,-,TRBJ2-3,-,CASSVGGIGSTDTQYF,TGTGCCAGCAGCGTAGGAGGCATTGGGAGCACAGATACGCAGTATTTT
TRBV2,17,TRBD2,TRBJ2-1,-,CASKGLAGQGAYNEQFF,TGTGCCAGTAAGGGACTAGCGGGACAAGGGGCCTACAATGAGCAGTTCTTC
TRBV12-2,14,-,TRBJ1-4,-,CASRPVRLNEKLFF,TGTGCAAGTCGTCCGGTCCGCCTTAATGAAAAACTGTTTTTT
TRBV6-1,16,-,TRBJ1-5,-,CASSEFEGSYNQPQHF,TGTGCCAGCAGTGAATTCGAGGGATCCTACAATCAGCCCCAGCATTTT
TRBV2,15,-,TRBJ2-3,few,CASKGQGISTDTQYF,TGTGCCAGCAAAGGGCAGGGCATTAGCACAGATACGCAGTATTTT
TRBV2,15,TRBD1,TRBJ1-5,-,CASSEQGTGVQPQHF,TGTGCCAGCAGTGAACAAGGGACAGGGGTTCAGCCCCAGCATTTT
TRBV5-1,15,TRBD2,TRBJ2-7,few,CASSLGAGGIYEQYF,TGCGCCAGCAGCTTGGGAGCGGGAGGCATCTACGAGCAGTACTTC
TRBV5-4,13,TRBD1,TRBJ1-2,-,CASSSRQGRGYTF,TGTGCCAGCAGCTCCAGACAGGGGCGGGGCTACACCTTC
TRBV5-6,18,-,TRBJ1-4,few,CASSLVSGSFATNEKLFF,TGTGCCAGCAGCTTGGTGTCAGGGTCTTTTGCAACTAATGAAAAACTGTTTTTT
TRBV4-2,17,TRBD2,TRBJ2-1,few,CASSQVKGLAGGNEQFF,TGTGCCAGCAGCCAAGTAAAGGGGCTAGCGGGAGGGAATGAGCAGTTCTTC
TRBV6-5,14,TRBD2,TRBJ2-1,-,CASSYSRAGHEQFF,TGTGCCAGCAGTTACTCCCGAGCGGGGCATGAGCAGTTCTTC
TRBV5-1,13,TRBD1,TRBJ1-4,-,CGQGPSTNEKLFF,TGTGGACAGGGGCCGTCCACTAATGAAAAACTGTTTTTT
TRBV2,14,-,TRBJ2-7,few,CASSGGDGRYEQYF,TGTGCCAGCAGTGGCGGGGACGGAAGATACGAGCAGTACTTC
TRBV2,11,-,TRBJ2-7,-,CASRDPYEQYF,TGTGCCAGCCGTGACCCTTACGAGCAGTACTTC
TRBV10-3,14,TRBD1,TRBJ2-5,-,CAINQGQGGETQYF,TGTGCCATCAATCAGGGACAGGGCGGGGAGACCCAGTACTTC
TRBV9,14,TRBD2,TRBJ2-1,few,CASSLGLAGGQSFF,TGTGCCAGCAGCCTTGGACTAGCGGGAGGGCAGTCGTTCTTC
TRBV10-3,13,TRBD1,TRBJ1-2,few,CAIRPGTDYGYTF,TGTGCCATCAGGCCCGGGACAGACTATGGCTACACCTTC
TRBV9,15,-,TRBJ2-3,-,CASSGQGRSTDTQYF,TGTGCCAGCAGCGGCCAGGGGCGCAGCACAGATACGCAGTATTTT